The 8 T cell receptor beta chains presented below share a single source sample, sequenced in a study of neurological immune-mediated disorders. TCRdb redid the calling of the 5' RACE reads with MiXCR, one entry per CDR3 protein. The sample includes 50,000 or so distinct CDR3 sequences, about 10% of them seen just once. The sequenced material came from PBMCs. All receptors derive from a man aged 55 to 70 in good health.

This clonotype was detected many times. The chain's CDR3 is CSAPPGGALKYEQFF. CDR3 coding DNA: TGCAGTGCTCCCCCCGGGGGGGCCTTAAAATATGAGCAGTTCTTC. The chain links TRBV20-1 to TRBJ2-1; 8 nucleotides line up with TRBD2. Germline CDR1 is DFQATT and CDR2 is SNEGSKA (reference sequence). V was clipped by 5 bases and J by 8 bases; unmatched bases: 14. This CDR3 has 15 residues.

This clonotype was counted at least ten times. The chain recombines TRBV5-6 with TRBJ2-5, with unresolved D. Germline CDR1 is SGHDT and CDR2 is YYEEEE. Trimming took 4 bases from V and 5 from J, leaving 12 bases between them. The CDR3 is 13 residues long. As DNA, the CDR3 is TGTGCCAGCAGCGTTCCGACGGGTGAGACCCAGTACTTC. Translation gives CASSVPTGETQYF.

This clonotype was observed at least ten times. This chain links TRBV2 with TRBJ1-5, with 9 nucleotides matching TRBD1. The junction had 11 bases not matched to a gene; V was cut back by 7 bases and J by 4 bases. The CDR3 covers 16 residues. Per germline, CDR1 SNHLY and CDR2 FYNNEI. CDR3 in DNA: TGTGCCAGCACCGGTGGTACAGGGGGCGCGAATCAGCCCCAGCATTTT. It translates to CASTGGTGGANQPQHF.

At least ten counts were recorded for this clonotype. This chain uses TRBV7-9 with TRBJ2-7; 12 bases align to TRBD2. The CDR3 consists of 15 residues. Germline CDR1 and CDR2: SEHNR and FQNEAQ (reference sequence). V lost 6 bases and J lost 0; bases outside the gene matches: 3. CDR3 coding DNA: TGTGCCAGCAGTAGGACTAGCGGGGCCTCCTACGAGCAGTACTTC. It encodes CASSRTSGASYEQYF.

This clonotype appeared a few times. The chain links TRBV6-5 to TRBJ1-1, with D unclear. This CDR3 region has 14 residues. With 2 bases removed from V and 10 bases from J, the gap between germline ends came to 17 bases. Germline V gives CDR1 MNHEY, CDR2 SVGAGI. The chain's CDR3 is CASSYTLSPGGAFF. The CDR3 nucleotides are TGTGCCAGCAGTTACACGCTGTCCCCGGGTGGAGCTTTCTTT.

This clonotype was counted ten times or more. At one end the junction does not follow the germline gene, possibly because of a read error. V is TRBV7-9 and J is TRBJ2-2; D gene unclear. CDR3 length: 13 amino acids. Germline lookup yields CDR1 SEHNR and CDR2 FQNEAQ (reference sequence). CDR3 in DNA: TGTACCAGCAGCTTAAATGAGCTCGGGGAGCTGTTTTTT. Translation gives CTSSLNELGELFF.

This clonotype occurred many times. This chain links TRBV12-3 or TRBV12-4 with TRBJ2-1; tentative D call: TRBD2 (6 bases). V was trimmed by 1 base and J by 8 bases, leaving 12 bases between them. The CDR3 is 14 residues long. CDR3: CASSLGLARDEQFF. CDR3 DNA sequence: TGTGCCAGCAGTTTAGGGCTAGCGCGCGATGAGCAGTTCTTC.

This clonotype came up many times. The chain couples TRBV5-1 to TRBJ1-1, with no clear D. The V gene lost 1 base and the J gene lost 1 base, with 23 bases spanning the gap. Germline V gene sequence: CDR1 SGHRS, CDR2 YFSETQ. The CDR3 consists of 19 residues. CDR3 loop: CASSLLKMSTLSQNTEAFF. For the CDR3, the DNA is TGCGCCAGCAGCTTGTTAAAAATGTCGACACTTAGTCAGAACACTGAAGCTTTCTTT. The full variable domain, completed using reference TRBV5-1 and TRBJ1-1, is KAGVTQTPRYLIKTRGQQVTLSCSPISGHRSVSWYQQTPGQGLQFLFEYFSETQRNKGNFPGRFSGRQFSNSRSEMNVSTLELGDSALYLCASSLLKMSTLSQNTEAFFGQGTRLTVV.